This TCR beta chain was sequenced during a study of cytomegalovirus exposure and HLA in healthy donors. The overall study: Counted in an early data release were approximately 85 million unique TCRs from HLA-typed donors. Study-level points and caveats: Upon later analysis, TCR association rates were observed to vary by HLA locus, being highest for DRB1 and lowest for HLA-C.

Use of 60 Vbeta and 13 Jbeta primers characterized the PCR. Under the authors' procedure: There were about 80 million unique TCR beta chains by a later count, and some 12 million of them were shared. The table came from immunoSEQ multiplex PCR; TCRdb's copy has only in-frame clones and leaves some out. Clone size and V and J calls were adopted from that table, with D and trimming inferred from the DNA. The table records over 120,000 clones, 75% to 80% of them present only once. Regarding this clone: Its antigen is currently unknown.

The CDR3 has 15 residues. Germline-derived CDR1 and CDR2 are LGHNA and YSLEER. V was pared by 2 bases and J by 4 bases, with 11 bases between. The TCR was taken from a male donor in good health and CMV-seronegative. The chain recombines TRBV4-3 with TRBJ1-4; a possible D gene is TRBD1 (5 bases). The material sequenced was PBMCs. The CDR3 is CASSQFGGVNEKLFF. The CDR3 DNA reads TGCGCCAGCAGCCAATTCGGGGGGGTTAATGAAAAACTGTTTTTT.